Below are 22 T cell receptor beta chains sequenced from a single sample in a study of T-cell memory formation after mild COVID-19. TCRdb independently ran MiXCR on the 5' RACE reads; one entry per CDR3 protein. Here the sample spans 160,000 or so distinct CDR3 sequences, 30% to 35% being singletons. Sequencing used PBMCs or a T cell subset sorted from them (not recorded which). These receptors came from an adult woman who had mild COVID-19 (a few samples of this study predate the infection). Cell type and time point are not known.

The rearrangement links TRBV27 to TRBJ1-6, with a tentative D call TRBD1 (6 bases). Deletions cut 3 bases from V and 7 bases from J, with 19 bases between. Germline assignment: CDR1 MNHEY and CDR2 SMNVEV (reference sequence). The CDR3 has 17 amino acids. CDR3: CASSLELRGAVNSPLHF. The CDR3 DNA sequence: TGTGCCAGCAGTTTGGAGCTGAGGGGGGCTGTGAATTCACCCCTCCACTTT.

This clonotype has a handful of counts. The rearrangement joins TRBV24-1 to TRBJ2-1; weak D call: TRBD1 (6 bases). Deletions cut 4 bases from V and 4 bases from J, with 25 bases between. The CDR3 runs to 19 residues. The germline CDR1 and CDR2 sequences are KGHDR and SFDVKD. In DNA, the CDR3 is TGTGCCACCAGTGACCCCCTTAGGACAGCACGAGGGTTTTACAATGAGCAGTTCTTC. Protein product: CATSDPLRTARGFYNEQFF.

The chain is built from TRBV5-1 and TRBJ2-1; no reliable D call. Trimming removed 1 base at V and 4 bases at J, with 12 bases between. CDR3 length equals 15 residues. The germline V gene encodes CDR1 SGHRS and CDR2 YFSETQ. The CDR3 DNA reads TGCGCCAGCAGCTTGCTCGCCCCAGAGTACAATGAGCAGTTCTTC. As protein: CASSLLAPEYNEQFF.

V and J are TRBV5-1 and TRBJ2-7, with 7 bases aligning to TRBD1. Germline CDR1 SGHRS, CDR2 YFSETQ. There are 15 residues in the CDR3. The trim removed 3 bases at V and 2 bases at J, leaving 8 bases unmatched. Here the CDR3 reads CASSSGQSRPYEQYF. As DNA, the CDR3 is TGCGCCAGCAGCTCGGGACAGTCTCGACCCTACGAGCAGTACTTC.

This clonotype occurred a few times. The chain carries TRBV6-6 and TRBJ2-7; perhaps TRBD2 as D (5 bases). The CDR3 runs to 15 residues. V was trimmed by 5 bases and J by 3 bases, leaving 17 bases between them. CDR1 and CDR2 from the germline V gene are MNHNY and SVGAGI (reference sequence). CDR3 loop: CASSGLADLGYEQYF. The CDR3 DNA reads as TGTGCCAGCAGTGGGCTAGCCGACCTAGGCTACGAGCAGTACTTC.

V gene TRBV7-2 combines with J gene TRBJ2-5; either TRBD1 or TRBD2 may fit D (5 bases each). The germline V gene encodes CDR1 SGHTA and CDR2 FQGNSA. Trimming shortened V by 3 bases and J by 7 bases, and 18 bases separated the two germline ends. The CDR3 is made up of 15 amino acids. The CDR3 region is CASSLVTGRMATQYF. The DNA of the CDR3 is TGTGCCAGCAGCTTGGTTACGGGGCGGATGGCGACCCAGTACTTC.

J is TRBJ2-7 and V is TRBV12-3 or TRBV12-4; 7 bases match TRBD2. The CDR3 sequence is 12 residues long. The V and J ends lost 5 bases and 6 bases, in that order; junction bases with no gene match: 4. CDR3 sequence reads: CASSPRTSEQYF. The CDR3 nucleotides are TGTGCCAGCAGTCCCCGGACTAGCGAGCAGTACTTC.

V usage is TRBV9 and J usage is TRBJ1-2; the D is unclear. The germline V gene encodes CDR1 SGDLS and CDR2 YYNGEE. This CDR3 contains 15 residues. With 2 bases removed from V and 0 bases from J, the gap between germline ends came to 11 bases. CDR3 region: CASSVAPTANYGYTF. In nucleotides, the CDR3 is TGTGCCAGCAGCGTGGCTCCAACAGCTAACTATGGCTACACCTTC. Full variable domain (rest looked up from reference TRBV9 and TRBJ1-2): DSGVTQTPKHLITATGQRVTLRCSPRSGDLSVYWYQQSLDQGLQFLIQYYNGEERAKGNILERFSAQQFPDLHSELNLSSLELGDSALYFCASSVAPTANYGYTFGSGTRLTVV.

The sample holds a few counts of this clonotype. J is TRBJ2-2 and V is TRBV5-1; 8 nucleotides line up with TRBD2. The germline gives CDR1 SGHRS, CDR2 YFSETQ. V lost 4 bases to trimming and J lost 5 bases; unmatched junction nucleotides: 10. The CDR3 has 16 residues. This CDR3 is CASSPTAGARTGELFF. The CDR3 DNA follows: TGCGCCAGCAGCCCCACAGCGGGAGCGAGGACCGGGGAGCTGTTTTTT.

This chain joins TRBV5-1 and TRBJ1-2; D ambiguous. Trimming removed 0 bases from V and 4 bases from J, with 4 bases in between. CDR3 length: 12 residues. Germline assignment: CDR1 SGHRS and CDR2 YFSETQ. The DNA of the CDR3 is TGCGCCAGCAGCTTGGACGGCTATGGCTACACCTTC. It translates to CASSLDGYGYTF.

This clonotype was counted only a few times. V gene TRBV29-1 combines with J gene TRBJ2-3; TRBD2 aligns across 12 bases. CDR3 length: 16 residues. V shed 4 bases and J 2 bases; nucleotides not matched to a gene: 7. The germline gives CDR1 SQVTM, CDR2 ANQGSEA. The CDR3 region is CSVAGTSGLHTDTQYF. The CDR3 nucleotides are TGCAGCGTTGCCGGGACTAGCGGGCTCCACACAGATACGCAGTATTTT.

This clonotype appeared a few times. V usage is TRBV12-3 or TRBV12-4 and J usage is TRBJ2-1; D gene ambiguous. Between the trimmed V and J ends, which lost 5 bases and 5 bases, there was a span of 13 bases. The CDR3 loop spans 14 amino acids. CDR3 loop: CASSVALGHNEQFF. In nucleotides, the CDR3 is TGTGCCAGCAGTGTCGCACTGGGCCACAATGAGCAGTTCTTC.

J is TRBJ2-1 and V is TRBV5-1, with a tentative D call TRBD1 (6 bases). Trimming stripped 4 bases from V and 0 bases from J, with 14 bases between. CDR1 and CDR2 (germline): SGHRS, YFSETQ. CDR3 size: 16 residues. The CDR3 coding sequence is TGCGCCAGCAGCAGGAACAGGGTCGGCTCCTACAATGAGCAGTTCTTC. Protein: CASSRNRVGSYNEQFF.

This chain joins TRBV6-2 or TRBV6-3 and TRBJ1-2, with 7 bases matching TRBD1. The trim removed 8 bases at V and 4 bases at J, leaving 19 bases unmatched. The CDR3 consists of 17 residues. Germline V gives CDR1 MNHEY, CDR2 SVGEGT. The CDR3, as DNA: TGTGCCAGCTCAACTCCCGGGACAGCGAAGATCAGCTATGGCTACACCTTC. Translation: CASSTPGTAKISYGYTF.

In this sample, this clonotype turned up a few times. J is TRBJ2-7 and V is TRBV7-6; 7 positions agree with TRBD1. This CDR3 is 13 amino acids long. The V gene's germline CDR1 is SGHVS and CDR2 FNYEAQ. Trimming cost V 5 bases and J 4 bases; bases outside gene matches: 5. This CDR3 is CASSRDSAYEQYF. The CDR3 coding sequence is TGTGCCAGCAGCCGGGACAGCGCATACGAGCAGTACTTC. Variable domain in full (rest from reference TRBV7-6 and TRBJ2-7): GAGVSQSPRYKVTKRGQDVALRCDPISGHVSLYWYRQALGQGPEFLTYFNYEAQQDKSGLPNDRFSAERPEGSISTLTIQRTEQRDSAMYRCASSRDSAYEQYFGPGTRLTVT.

V and J are TRBV20-1 and TRBJ1-1; 9 positions agree with TRBD1. The CDR3 is 12 residues long. Germline CDR1 is DFQATT and CDR2 is SNEGSKA (reference sequence). This chain's CDR3 is CRGDREKTEAFF. CDR3 sequence (DNA): TGCAGGGGGGACAGGGAAAAAACTGAAGCTTTCTTT.

This clonotype occurred a few times. The gene calls are TRBV4-2 and TRBJ2-3; TRBD2 might be the D (5 bases). Trimming removed 0 bases from V and 2 bases from J, with 9 bases in between. The CDR3 totals 15 residues. Per germline, CDR1 LGHNA and CDR2 YNFKEQ. CDR3 DNA sequence: TGTGCCAGCAGCCAAGATCTAGCCCTCACAGATACGCAGTATTTT. This sequence encodes CASSQDLALTDTQYF.

This clonotype was detected once. The chain carries TRBV7-3 and TRBJ1-5; possibly TRBD1 for D (5 bases). The CDR3 covers 15 residues. CDR1 is SGHTA and CDR2 is FQGTGA in the germline V gene. V was cut by 5 bases and J by 4 bases, with 15 bases left in between. CDR3 DNA: TGTGCCAGCAGCGTCCATGGGGGGGAGAATCAGCCCCAGCATTTT. It yields the protein CASSVHGGENQPQHF.

V and J are TRBV24-1 and TRBJ2-2, with 10 bases lining up with TRBD1. From germline, CDR1 is KGHDR and CDR2 SFDVKD. Unmatched junction bases numbered 4, after V lost 4 bases and J lost 0 bases. The CDR3 totals 17 residues. The CDR3 sequence is CATSDPGTGANTGELFF. CDR3 DNA: TGTGCCACCAGTGACCCCGGGACAGGGGCGAACACCGGGGAGCTGTTTTTT.

The chain links TRBV12-3 or TRBV12-4 to TRBJ1-4; D is uncertain. Trimming removed 2 bases from V and 15 bases from J, with 13 bases in between. This CDR3 is built from 12 residues. CDR3 in DNA: TGTGCCAGCAGTTTATCCCCGGGTTGGGTGTTTTTT. It encodes CASSLSPGWVFF.

The rearrangement links TRBV5-1 to TRBJ2-5; 8 bases align to TRBD2. The V and J ends lost 0 bases and 4 bases, in that order; junction bases with no gene match: 8. The germline CDR1 and CDR2 sequences are SGHRS and YFSETQ. The CDR3 spans 16 residues. The CDR3 spells CASSLAPRTSLETQYF. The CDR3 DNA reads TGCGCCAGCAGCTTGGCTCCTCGGACTAGCCTAGAGACCCAGTACTTC.

CDR3 protein: CSGRGVGETQYF. CDR3 sequence (DNA): TGCAGCGGCCGGGGTGTGGGTGAGACCCAGTACTTC. The chain links TRBV29-1 to TRBJ2-5; D might be TRBD2 (5 bases). Deletions cut 7 bases from V and 5 bases from J, with 14 bases between. Per the germline V gene, CDR1 is SQVTM and CDR2 is ANQGSEA. This CDR3 comprises 12 residues.